This T cell receptor (beta chain) was documented in a study of type 1 and type 2 diabetes patients. Study summary: From PBMCs, CD4+ and CD8+ T cells were isolated by magnetic microbeads.

All diabetic donors were classified as either type 1 or type 2 diabetes. Amplification started from genomic DNA. Multiplex PCR with 30 forward and 13 reverse primers amplified the TCR beta CDR3. TCRdb reprocessed the multiplex PCR reads via MiXCR and lists one record per CDR3 protein. The data contain fewer than 350,000 distinct CDR3 sequences, around 47% of them singletons. This CDR3 spans 13 amino acids. The germline V gene has CDR1 MNHEY and CDR2 SVGEGT. Trimming cost V 8 bases and J 4 bases, with 14 bases left between them. J is TRBJ1-1 and V is TRBV6-2 or TRBV6-3, with unresolved D. This TCR derives from a man aged 18 to 35 with type 2 diabetes. The sequencing sample was made of peripheral blood mononuclear cells (PBMCs). The CDR3 region has the DNA TGTGCCAGCGTTGTCGAGGGCCGCACTGAAGCTTTCTTT. Amino acids: CASVVEGRTEAFF.